The clone carrying this TCR beta chain was seen repeatedly, ten times or more. Its antigen is as yet unknown. This beta chain represents an off-target read in a library built for alpha chains; its size is of limited meaning. In germline, CDR1 is LGHDT, CDR2 YNNKEL (reference sequence). The CDR3 is made up of 12 amino acids. Trimming removed 2 bases from V and 11 bases from J, with 12 bases in between. Each CDR3 protein is one row after TCRdb ran MiXCR on the 5' RACE reads. The sample contains 13,000 to 15,000 distinct CDR3 sequences, approximately 4.5% of which appear only once. This sample was included in a study of spatial heterogeneity in lung cancer. Time point defined: sample taken at primary tumor resection. Whole RNA was taken from tumor, nontumor lung or frozen PBMC; it was then sequenced unsorted. Study findings and constraints: Tumor mutation count correlated with how many alpha and beta TCRs expanded intratumorally.

Sample: lung tumor tissue, taken at surgery. This chain uses TRBV3-1 with TRBJ1-1, with D unresolved. The TCR sequence derives from a female donor with early-stage non-small cell lung cancer. The CDR3 reads CASSQFVGGAFF. CDR3 nucleotide sequence: TGTGCCAGCAGCCAATTCGTCGGCGGGGCTTTCTTT.